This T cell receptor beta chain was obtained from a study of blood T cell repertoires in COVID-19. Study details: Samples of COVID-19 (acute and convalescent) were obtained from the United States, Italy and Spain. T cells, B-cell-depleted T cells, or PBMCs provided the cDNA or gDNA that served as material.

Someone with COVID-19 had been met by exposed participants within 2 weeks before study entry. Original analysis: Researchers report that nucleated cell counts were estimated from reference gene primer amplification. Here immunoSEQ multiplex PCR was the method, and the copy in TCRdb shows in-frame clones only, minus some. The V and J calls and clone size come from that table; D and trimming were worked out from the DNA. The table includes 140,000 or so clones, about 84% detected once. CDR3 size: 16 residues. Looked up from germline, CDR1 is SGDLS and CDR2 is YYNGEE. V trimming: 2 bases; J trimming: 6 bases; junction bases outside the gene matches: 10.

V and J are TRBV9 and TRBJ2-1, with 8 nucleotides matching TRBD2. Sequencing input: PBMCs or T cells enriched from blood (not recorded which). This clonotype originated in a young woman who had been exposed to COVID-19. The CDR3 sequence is CASSVNPGLEANEQFF. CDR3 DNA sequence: TGTGCCAGCAGCGTTAATCCGGGACTAGAGGCCAATGAGCAGTTCTTC.